One and the same sample provided the 24 T cell receptor beta chains below, sequenced in a study of vaccination effects on CD4 cells after COVID-19. Before sequencing, viral peptide pools were used by the ViraFEST assay to expand antigen-specific CD4+ T cells. Researchers isolated CD4+ T cells once 9 to 11 days of culture had elapsed. Testing of the vaccine recipients showed negative nucleocapsid antibodies and no prior SARS-CoV-2 infection. This table comes from immunoSEQ multiplex PCR, and its TCRdb copy is limited to in-frame clones, with some not included. This table holds approximately 25,000 clones, 73% found once. These TCRs' antigens remain unknown. Sequenced material: CD4+ T cells from PBMCs cultured with HCoV-NL63 spike peptides, taken before COVID-19 vaccination. The receptors were gathered from a human donor who received a COVID-19 vaccine.

This clone came up a few times. This chain joins TRBV4-1 and TRBJ2-5, with TRBD2 matching over 10 bases. The CDR3 runs to 15 residues. Germline CDR1 MGHRA, CDR2 YSYEKL. Trimming cost V 4 bases and J 7 bases; bases outside gene matches: 9. CDR3 nucleotides: TGCGCCAGCAGCCCAGGACTAGCGGAATCGGTGACCCAGTACTTC. This gives the protein CASSPGLAESVTQYF.

V gene TRBV7-9 combines with J gene TRBJ1-2; D is ambiguous. V dropped 5 bases and J dropped 7 bases, with 17 bases sitting between them. The CDR3 sequence is 14 residues long. Germline loops: CDR1 SEHNR, CDR2 FQNEAQ (reference sequence). The CDR3 DNA reads TGTGCCAGCAGCAGCGACATGGAGGTCGCTGGCTACACCTTC. It yields the protein CASSSDMEVAGYTF.

This clone was observed a few times. The chain links TRBV4-2 to TRBJ1-5; D unclear. The CDR3 totals 16 residues. The ends were cut back, 1 base at V and 0 bases at J, with 10 bases in the middle. CDR1 is LGHNA and CDR2 is YNFKEQ in the germline V gene. The DNA for the CDR3 is TGTGCCAGCAGCCAAGGATCGGACTATAGCAATCAGCCCCAGCATTTT. Translated: CASSQGSDYSNQPQHF.

The CDR3 coding sequence is TGTGCCAGCAGCTTCCCTCCGGGACTAGCGAGAGAGACCCAGTACTTC. Translated, it gives CASSFPPGLARETQYF. This chain connects TRBV7-9 to TRBJ2-5, with 10 bases aligning to TRBD2. CDR1 SEHNR and CDR2 FQNEAQ come from the germline V gene (reference sequence). V shed 3 bases, J shed 4 bases, and the junction held 8 bases outside the gene matches. This CDR3 contains 16 residues. The complete variable domain, with remaining parts taken from reference TRBV7-9 and TRBJ2-5, reads DTGVSQNPRHKITKRGQNVTFRCDPISEHNRLYWYRQTLGQGPEFLTYFQNEAQLEKSRLLSDRFSAERPKGSFSTLEIQRTEQGDSAMYLCASSFPPGLARETQYFGPGTRLLVL.

The chain recombines TRBV5-1 with TRBJ2-1; 10 positions agree with TRBD2. J lost 12 bases, V lost 2 bases, and 5 bases had no gene match. The germline gives CDR1 SGHRS, CDR2 YFSETQ. CDR3 length: 13 amino acids. The CDR3: CASSLTSGAGQFF. CDR3 DNA sequence: TGCGCCAGCAGCTTAACTAGCGGGGCGGGGCAGTTCTTC.

This clone was seen more than once but under ten times. The J gene is TRBJ1-6, the V gene TRBV6-5; 7 bases are a match to TRBD1. Germline V gene data show CDR1 as MNHEY and CDR2 as SVGAGI. CDR3 length: 16 amino acids. Unmatched junction bases numbered 6, after V lost 2 bases and J lost 5 bases. The CDR3, as DNA: TGTGCCAGCAGTTACCAGGGACAGATAAATAATTCACCCCTCCACTTT. Translated: CASSYQGQINNSPLHF.

V is TRBV11-2 and J is TRBJ2-2; 12 bases are shared with TRBD2. Looked up from germline, CDR1 is SGHAT and CDR2 is FQNNGV. The ends lost 5 bases at V and 8 bases at J; junction bases unmatched: 12. There are 17 residues in the CDR3. The CDR3 here is CASSPSALAGGTGELFF. The CDR3 DNA sequence: TGTGCCAGCAGCCCTAGTGCCCTAGCGGGAGGGACGGGGGAGCTGTTTTTT.

The chain employs TRBV3-1 (or the pseudogene TRBV3-2) and TRBJ1-3; the D is unclear. The germline V and J ends were trimmed by 1 base and 1 base, with 8 bases remaining between them. This CDR3 is built from 15 residues. Germline V gene lookup returns CDR1 LGHDT and CDR2 YNNKEL (reference sequence). CDR3 coding DNA: TGTGCCAGCAGCCAAGGGACTCTTTCTGGAAACACCATATATTTT. It is translated as CASSQGTLSGNTIYF.

This chain connects TRBV28 to TRBJ2-1; D perhaps matches TRBD2 (6 bases). The CDR3 contains 14 residues. The germline CDR1 and CDR2 sequences are MDHEN and SYDVKM. Trimming pared 8 bases from V and 7 bases from J, leaving 18 bases between. Written as DNA, the CDR3 is TGTGCCAGCGGCGCTCCGGGAGCATGGAATGAGCAGTTCTTC. Protein sequence: CASGAPGAWNEQFF. Full variable domain (missing parts from reference TRBV28 and TRBJ2-1): DVKVTQSSRYLVKRTGEKVFLECVQDMDHENMFWYRQDPGLGLRLIYFSYDVKMKEKGDIPEGYSVSREKKERFSLILESASTNQTSMYLCASGAPGAWNEQFFGPGTRLTVL.

The chain has TRBV25-1 and TRBJ2-3; 7 bases align to TRBD2. Germline V gene data show CDR1 as MGHDK and CDR2 as SYGVNS. Trimming removed 4 bases from V and 0 bases from J; junction bases left unmatched: 4. The CDR3 is made up of 15 amino acids. The CDR3 loop reads CASSVGGTSTDTQYF. The CDR3 DNA follows: TGTGCCAGCAGTGTGGGGGGGACTAGCACAGATACGCAGTATTTT.

The V and J genes are TRBV11-1 and TRBJ2-7; 7 bases map to TRBD2. The V segment lost 0 bases and the J segment 4 bases; nucleotides outside the gene matches: 3. Germline lookup yields CDR1 SGHAT and CDR2 FQDESV (reference sequence). CDR3 size: 14 residues. The CDR3 region is CASSLAGGSYEQYF. CDR3 DNA sequence: TGTGCCAGCAGCTTAGCGGGAGGGTCTTACGAGCAGTACTTC.

The V gene is TRBV6-1, the J gene TRBJ2-5, with 14 bases lining up with TRBD2. With V trimmed by 1 base and J by 2 bases, 0 bases remained unmatched. Germline loops: CDR1 MNHNS, CDR2 SASEGT. This CDR3 has 16 residues. CDR3 sequence reads: CASSEGLAGGQETQYF. In DNA form, the CDR3 reads TGTGCCAGCAGTGAAGGACTAGCGGGGGGGCAAGAGACCCAGTACTTC.

This clone was counted between two and nine times. The CDR3 here is CASTGTLRAEQYF. CDR3 nucleotides: TGTGCCAGCACTGGGACATTGCGTGCTGAGCAGTACTTC. The rearrangement joins TRBV6-5 to TRBJ2-7, with D perhaps TRBD1 (6 bases). The CDR3 has 13 amino acids. V lost 7 bases and J 7 bases, leaving 17 bases between the germline ends. Germline V CDR1 and CDR2: MNHEY, SVGAGI.

The chain links TRBV12-3 or TRBV12-4 to TRBJ2-3; TRBD1 might be the D (5 bases). This CDR3 has 13 amino acids. V dropped 6 bases and J dropped 6 bases, with 13 bases sitting between them. CDR3 DNA: TGTGCCAGCAGAGTAACAGGATCCGATACGCAGTATTTT. It encodes CASRVTGSDTQYF.

The chain couples TRBV7-9 to TRBJ2-3; D may correspond to TRBD1 or TRBD2 (5 bases each). The CDR3 spans 17 residues. The germline CDR1 and CDR2 sequences are SEHNR and FQNEAQ (reference sequence). V shed 2 bases and J shed 0 bases, with 15 bases lying between them. The CDR3 DNA follows: TGTGCCAGCAGCTTAAGGTCTCGGGGCCTGAGCACAGATACGCAGTATTTT. Amino acid sequence: CASSLRSRGLSTDTQYF. The full variable domain, completed using reference TRBV7-9 and TRBJ2-3, is DTGVSQNPRHKITKRGQNVTFRCDPISEHNRLYWYRQTLGQGPEFLTYFQNEAQLEKSRLLSDRFSAERPKGSFSTLEIQRTEQGDSAMYLCASSLRSRGLSTDTQYFGPGTRLTVL.

V and J are TRBV5-1 and TRBJ2-5; D remains unclear. This CDR3 contains 15 residues. CDR1 and CDR2 from the germline V gene are SGHRS and YFSETQ. V lost 1 base to trimming and J lost 1 base, with 11 bases between them. CDR3 sequence (DNA): TGCGCCAGCAGCTTGACGGGCATAATCCAAGAGACCCAGTACTTC. Protein: CASSLTGIIQETQYF.

The V gene is TRBV10-3, the J gene TRBJ2-2, with D possibly being TRBD1 or TRBD2 (6 bases each). The germline V and J ends were trimmed by 3 bases and 0 bases, with 8 bases remaining between them. This CDR3 spans 15 amino acids. Germline CDR1 reads ENHRY; CDR2 reads SYGVKD. The CDR3 loop is CAISEGGSNTGELFF. The CDR3 nucleotides are TGTGCCATCAGTGAAGGGGGGTCGAACACCGGGGAGCTGTTTTTT.

The chain links TRBV5-1 to TRBJ1-3, with 7 bases identical to TRBD1. V lost 4 bases to trimming and J lost 4 bases; unmatched junction nucleotides: 5. The CDR3 spans 14 residues. In germline, CDR1 is SGHRS, CDR2 YFSETQ. In DNA, the CDR3 is TGCGCCAGCAGCGGAGGGGACAGCGGAAACACCATATATTTT. This sequence encodes CASSGGDSGNTIYF.

The chain couples TRBV9 to TRBJ2-4, with a possible D match to TRBD1 (5 bases). Germline V gives CDR1 SGDLS, CDR2 YYNGEE. Deletions cut 0 bases from V and 7 bases from J, with 8 bases between. CDR3 length: 13 residues. The CDR3 region is CASSVGTTNIQYF. CDR3 coding DNA: TGTGCCAGCAGCGTAGGGACAACTAACATTCAGTACTTC.

The V and J genes are TRBV12-3 or TRBV12-4 and TRBJ2-7; 7 nucleotides match TRBD1. J lost 0 bases, V lost 6 bases, and 2 bases had no gene match. The CDR3 contains 13 residues. The CDR3 here is CASRRQGSYEQYF. The CDR3 DNA reads TGTGCCAGCAGAAGACAGGGCTCCTACGAGCAGTACTTC.

The rearrangement uses TRBV30 and TRBJ1-1, with 7 bases aligning to TRBD1. V was pared by 3 bases and J by 5 bases, with 6 bases of the junction left unmatched. The germline gives CDR1 GTSNPN, CDR2 SVGIG (reference sequence). This CDR3 region has 13 residues. CDR3 DNA: TGTGCCTGGAGCGAAAAGGGGGCAACTGAAGCTTTCTTT. Its protein is CAWSEKGATEAFF.

The chain is built from TRBV6-1 and TRBJ2-2; the match to TRBD2 covers 8 bases. V lost 2 bases to trimming and J lost 3 bases; unmatched junction nucleotides: 17. The germline gives CDR1 MNHNS, CDR2 SASEGT. The CDR3 consists of 20 residues. The CDR3 here is CASSETWGESGRGDTGELFF. The CDR3 region has the DNA TGTGCCAGCAGTGAAACGTGGGGGGAGAGCGGGAGAGGAGACACCGGGGAGCTGTTTTTT.

This clone was found once. The J gene is TRBJ2-7, the V gene TRBV7-9; D may match TRBD1 or TRBD2 (5 bases each). V lost 1 base and J 4 bases, leaving 14 bases between the germline ends. CDR1 SEHNR and CDR2 FQNEAQ come from the germline V gene (reference sequence). The CDR3 is made up of 15 amino acids. The CDR3 protein is CASSLVSGTQYEQYF. As DNA, the CDR3 is TGTGCCAGCAGCTTAGTATCCGGGACCCAGTACGAGCAGTACTTC.

The chain uses TRBV4-2 and TRBJ1-6, with 9 bases aligning to TRBD1. Germline CDR1 reads LGHNA; CDR2 reads YNFKEQ. With 3 bases clipped from V and 7 bases from J, the junction kept 4 bases outside the gene matches. This CDR3 comprises 15 residues. CDR3 sequence (DNA): TGTGCCAGCAGCCAGGACAGGGGCCCCAATTCACCCCTCCACTTT. Residues: CASSQDRGPNSPLHF.